The source of this T cell receptor (beta chain) is a study of blood T cells in healthy people across ages. This clonotype was found a few times. Its antigen is as yet unknown. J was trimmed by 4 bases and V by 5 bases; bases with no gene match: 11. Looked up from germline, CDR1 is MNHEY and CDR2 is SVGEGT. The CDR3 has 16 amino acids. Study-wide results and caveats: Donor CMV infection status was unknown, possibly confounding age-related changes in expanded clonotypes. Getting older went along with TCR beta diversity per million T cells dropping roughly linearly. Donors of long life had a larger count of naive CD4+ cells and greater diversity than aged donors.

PCR was performed a second time for about 6 to 12 cycles using a sample-barcoded 5' primer and a J-beta primer mix. TCRdb reprocessed the 5' RACE reads with MiXCR, giving one entry per CDR3 protein. The sample lists some 1.5 million distinct CDR3 sequences, about 28% occurring once. Sequencing used blood. The chain has TRBV6-2 or TRBV6-3 and TRBJ1-5; 7 nucleotides align to TRBD1. The clonotype originates from a woman aged 25 to 45 in good health. CDR3 sequence (DNA): TGTGCCAGCAGTCCCCTACAGGGGTTGCTGAATCAGCCCCAGCATTTT. Protein product: CASSPLQGLLNQPQHF.